This TCR beta chain comes out of a study of spatial heterogeneity in lung cancer. Study-wide results and caveats: Expanded tumor TCRs that were ubiquitous appeared in blood more at resection than follow-up.

This clonotype is medium-sized within its sample. Antigen: not known. This beta chain appears as a stray read in a library generated for alpha chains; its size is not informative. CDR1 is SGHTA and CDR2 is FQGNSA in the germline V gene. Trimming at V came to 2 bases and at J to 9 bases, leaving 5 bases not matched to a gene. CDR3 length equals 14 residues. A distinct unique molecular identifier was carried by each TCR cDNA molecule. Each CDR3 protein is one row after TCRdb ran MiXCR on the 5' RACE reads. Here the sample spans some 8,600 distinct CDR3 sequences, around 4.6% being singletons. As to time point: sample taken at primary tumor resection. No cell sorting; template was whole RNA from tumor, lung tissue or PBMC. Samples came from roughly 72 TRACERx patients with untreated early-stage lung cancer.

This chain connects TRBV7-2 to TRBJ2-1; 9 bases align to TRBD2. The clonotype comes from a male donor with early-stage non-small cell lung cancer. The sample here was PBMCs, taken at surgery. In DNA, the CDR3 is TGTGCCAGCAGCTTAATTAGCGGGGGAGGTGAGCAGTTCTTC. This encodes CASSLISGGGEQFF.